The 29 T cell receptor beta chains below come from one sample, sequenced in a study of PD-1 blockade in classical Hodgkin lymphoma (TCRdb year 2020). The library was prepared using the immunoSEQ multiplex PCR assay. Here the immuneACCESS table is served through TCRdb, limited to in-frame sequences with V and J called. Missing clones are a known gap in these copies; in checked studies unresolved V genes cover under half, and the rest lacks a known reason. The sample profile shows 100,000 or so clones; approximately 90% of them were found once. The ten largest clones add up to under 20% of the sample. The time point label on this specimen signifies: cycle 4 day 1 (C4D1), after less than 7 weeks of nivolumab. Every trial patient had relapsed after autologous stem cell transplantation, and cohorts A, B and C differed in prior brentuximab vedotin exposure. The source material was peripheral blood mononuclear cells (PBMCs), sampled before the fourth cycle of nivolumab. Receptors were obtained from a human donor with classical Hodgkin lymphoma.

This clone has just a few counts. The chain couples TRBV7-9 to TRBJ1-1, with 9 bases aligning to TRBD1. The CDR3 loop spans 17 amino acids. Germline V gives CDR1 SEHNR, CDR2 FQNEAQ (reference sequence). Unmatched junction bases numbered 13, after V lost 4 bases and J lost 4 bases. CDR3 amino acids: CASSSLTHRGPRTEAFF. The CDR3 DNA reads TGTGCCAGCAGCTCGTTAACGCACAGGGGGCCTCGCACTGAAGCTTTCTTT.

The V gene is TRBV9, the J gene TRBJ2-5, with 7 nucleotides matching TRBD2. The J segment lost 1 base and the V segment lost 2 bases, leaving 2 bases of the junction unmatched. Germline lookup yields CDR1 SGDLS and CDR2 YYNGEE. The CDR3 length is 14 residues. As DNA, the CDR3 is TGTGCCAGCAGCGTGGGACTACTCCAAGAGACCCAGTACTTC. Translation: CASSVGLLQETQYF.

The chain combines TRBV19 with TRBJ2-3; 16 nucleotides agree with TRBD2. Germline V gene sequence: CDR1 LNHDA, CDR2 SQIVND (reference sequence). Trimming took 3 bases from V and 14 from J; bases not matched to a gene: 5. CDR3 length: 14 residues. The CDR3 region has the DNA TGTGCCAGTAGTATGGGACTAGCGGGAGGGCCAACGTATTTT. It specifies CASSMGLAGGPTYF.

V and J are TRBV30 and TRBJ2-1; D gene uncertain. The germline V and J ends were trimmed by 3 bases and 9 bases, with 12 bases remaining between them. Germline CDR1 GTSNPN, CDR2 SVGIG (reference sequence). The CDR3 contains 12 residues. The CDR3 loop is CAWSAGMSEQFF. CDR3 nucleotides: TGTGCCTGGAGCGCAGGTATGAGTGAGCAGTTCTTC. The variable domain in full, with the rest retrieved from reference TRBV30 and TRBJ2-1, is SQTIHQWPATLVQPVGSPLSLECTVEGTSNPNLYWYRQAAGRGLQLLFYSVGIGQISSEVPQNLSASRPQDRQFILSSKKLLLSDSGFYLCAWSAGMSEQFFGPGTRLTVL.

The V gene is TRBV10-2, the J gene TRBJ2-1; D perhaps matches TRBD1 (5 bases). Germline-derived CDR1 and CDR2 are WSHSY and SAAADI. V was shortened by 7 bases and J by 6 bases, with 13 bases between the two germline ends. The CDR3 has 13 residues. CDR3 DNA sequence: TGCGCCAGCAAGCAGGGAAGAGGCAATGAGCAGTTCTTC. This sequence encodes CASKQGRGNEQFF.

The chain uses TRBV11-2 and TRBJ2-5; 9 nucleotides agree with TRBD1. The V gene end was trimmed by 3 bases and the J gene end by 5 bases; junction bases not matched to a gene: 7. The germline CDR1 and CDR2 sequences are SGHAT and FQNNGV. The CDR3 consists of 15 residues. CDR3 bases: TGTGCCAGCAGCTTGTCGACAGGGGGAGGTGAGACCCAGTACTTC. The encoded protein is CASSLSTGGGETQYF.

The chain joins TRBV4-2 to TRBJ2-7; no firm D call. Germline V lookup: CDR1 LGHNA, CDR2 YNFKEQ. The CDR3 extends over 12 amino acids. Trimming removed 5 bases from V and 3 bases from J, with 8 bases in between. The CDR3 here is CASSDSDYEQYF. DNA of the CDR3: TGTGCCAGCAGCGACTCCGACTACGAGCAGTACTTC.

This clone was detected once. This sequence joins TRBV10-3 and TRBJ1-5; D gene ambiguous. The CDR3 extends over 14 amino acids. V lost 6 bases and J 4 bases, leaving 13 bases between the germline ends. CDR1 and CDR2 from the germline V gene are ENHRY and SYGVKD. DNA of the CDR3: TGTGCCATCAGCAAGGGCCCCTGGAATCAGCCCCAGCATTTT. Its protein product is CAISKGPWNQPQHF.

The rearrangement joins TRBV15 to TRBJ1-2; D is uncertain. This CDR3 comprises 14 residues. Germline V lookup: CDR1 LNHNV, CDR2 YYDKDF (reference sequence). Deletions cut 0 bases from V and 8 bases from J, with 13 bases between. The CDR3 DNA sequence: TGTGCCACCAGCAGAGAAGGACGCAGTATGGGCTACACCTTC. This sequence encodes CATSREGRSMGYTF.

This clone was counted between two and nine times. V and J are TRBV9 and TRBJ2-7; D might be TRBD2 (6 bases). There are 13 residues in the CDR3. Trimming took 4 bases from V and 6 from J, leaving 14 bases between them. The germline V gene has CDR1 SGDLS and CDR2 YYNGEE. CDR3 loop: CASSSGAGTEQYF. The DNA of the CDR3 is TGTGCCAGCAGCTCCGGTGCGGGGACCGAGCAGTACTTC. The variable domain in full, completed from reference TRBV9 and TRBJ2-7, reads DSGVTQTPKHLITATGQRVTLRCSPRSGDLSVYWYQQSLDQGLQFLIQYYNGEERAKGNILERFSAQQFPDLHSELNLSSLELGDSALYFCASSSGAGTEQYFGPGTRLTVT.

For the CDR3, the DNA is TGTGCCTGGACTCCCCGGGGCCTGTACCAAGAGACCCAGTACTTC. Translated: CAWTPRGLYQETQYF. J is TRBJ2-5 and V is TRBV30; D tentatively reads TRBD1 or TRBD2 (5 bases each). This CDR3 is 15 amino acids long. CDR1 and CDR2 (germline): GTSNPN, SVGIG (reference sequence). Trimming stripped 4 bases from V and 0 bases from J, with 15 bases between.

The chain joins TRBV7-2 to TRBJ1-4, with D possibly being TRBD1 (5 bases). Germline V CDR1 and CDR2: SGHTA, FQGNSA. V lost 5 bases and J 1 base, leaving 8 bases between the germline ends. This CDR3 has 14 amino acids. The CDR3 here is CASSTDRTNEKLFF. The CDR3 nucleotides read TGTGCCAGCAGCACCGACAGAACTAATGAAAAACTGTTTTTT.

V gene TRBV20-1 combines with J gene TRBJ2-3; TRBD1 matches at 7 bases. Germline V gene lookup returns CDR1 DFQATT and CDR2 SNEGSKA (reference sequence). CDR3 length: 11 residues. The junction had 4 bases not matched to a gene; V was cut back by 7 bases and J by 6 bases. CDR3 sequence: CSGDREDTQYF. In DNA form, the CDR3 reads TGCAGTGGCGACAGGGAGGATACGCAGTATTTT.

The chain employs TRBV10-2 and TRBJ2-7, with TRBD2 identical over 10 bases. V was clipped by 7 bases and J by 2 bases; unmatched bases: 5. The CDR3 is 14 amino acids. Per germline, CDR1 WSHSY and CDR2 SAAADI. CDR3 DNA: TGCGCCAGCACGCCAGCGGGGGGGCCCTACGAGCAGTACTTC. Residues: CASTPAGGPYEQYF.

The CDR3 DNA reads TGCGCCAGCAGCCAAGTGCTTAGGACCGAGGGCTATGGCTACACCTTC. Encoded protein: CASSQVLRTEGYGYTF. The chain has TRBV4-1 and TRBJ1-2, with D hard to call. V was trimmed by 1 base and J by 4 bases, leaving 16 bases between them. CDR1 is MGHRA and CDR2 is YSYEKL in the germline V gene. The CDR3 contains 16 residues.

The chain employs TRBV11-2 and TRBJ2-7, with 9 bases identical to TRBD2. V dropped 4 bases and J dropped 12; count of bases not matched to a gene: 10. CDR1 and CDR2 from the germline V gene are SGHAT and FQNNGV. The CDR3 covers 13 residues. CDR3 protein: CASSSTISGSGYF. The CDR3 coding sequence is TGTGCCAGCAGCTCTACGATTAGCGGGAGTGGGTACTTC.

The rearrangement links TRBV5-1 to TRBJ1-1, with D maybe TRBD1 (6 bases). The germline V gene encodes CDR1 SGHRS and CDR2 YFSETQ. Trimming left V 2 bases short and J 0 bases short, with 14 bases between. The CDR3 length is 16 residues. Here the CDR3 DNA reads TGCGCCAGCAGCTTAAGACAAGGGGGGATGAACACTGAAGCTTTCTTT. Its protein is CASSLRQGGMNTEAFF.

This chain connects TRBV11-2 to TRBJ2-2, with 12 bases fitting TRBD2. This CDR3 spans 15 amino acids. CDR1 SGHAT and CDR2 FQNNGV come from the germline V gene. Trimming cost V 5 bases and J 5 bases; bases outside gene matches: 3. The CDR3 here is CASSLAGGGTGELFF. CDR3 sequence (DNA): TGTGCCAGCAGCCTAGCGGGAGGGGGGACCGGGGAGCTGTTTTTT.

This clone appeared once. The chain uses TRBV5-1 and TRBJ2-1, with 7 nucleotides matching TRBD2. This CDR3 has 14 residues. Per germline, CDR1 SGHRS and CDR2 YFSETQ. V lost 0 bases and J lost 3; bases outside the gene matches: 0. CDR3 region: CASSLGGSYNEQFF. The CDR3 DNA follows: TGCGCCAGCAGCTTGGGCGGGAGCTACAATGAGCAGTTCTTC.

This clone is a singleton in its sample. V usage is TRBV7-2 and J usage is TRBJ1-2, with 7 bases matching TRBD1. V was clipped by 1 base and J by 6 bases; unmatched bases: 5. Germline CDR1 SGHTA, CDR2 FQGNSA. The CDR3 totals 14 residues. The DNA of the CDR3 is TGTGCCAGCAGCTTAGGTTTAGGGGGCGATGGCTACACCTTC. Amino acid sequence: CASSLGLGGDGYTF.

This rearrangement joins TRBV18 to TRBJ1-2, with 7 bases identical to TRBD1. After removal of 0 bases from V and 4 bases from J, the junction contained 5 bases not matched to a gene. The CDR3 extends over 15 amino acids. Germline V gene data show CDR1 as KGHSH and CDR2 as LQKENI. CDR3 protein: CASSPPTGSPYGYTF. CDR3 coding DNA: TGTGCCAGCTCACCACCGACAGGGTCCCCCTATGGCTACACCTTC.

V gene TRBV4-3 combines with J gene TRBJ1-3, with D unresolved. The germline gives CDR1 LGHNA, CDR2 YSLEER. Trimming took 0 bases from V and 0 from J, leaving 12 bases between them. The CDR3 consists of 17 residues. DNA of the CDR3: TGCGCCAGCAGCCAAGAAATCCCCGCCAGCTCTGGAAACACCATATATTTT. Protein: CASSQEIPASSGNTIYF.

The chain uses TRBV11-2 and TRBJ2-1, with TRBD2 matching over 7 bases. Germline lookup yields CDR1 SGHAT and CDR2 FQNNGV. The CDR3 runs to 14 residues. The ends lost 4 bases at V and 6 bases at J; junction bases unmatched: 6. The CDR3 spells CASSSLTSSNEQFF. The CDR3 DNA follows: TGTGCCAGCAGCTCCCTGACTAGCTCCAATGAGCAGTTCTTC.

The gene calls are TRBV28 and TRBJ2-7, with 12 bases aligning to TRBD2. This CDR3 has 17 amino acids. Looked up from germline, CDR1 is MDHEN and CDR2 is SYDVKM. The V and J ends lost 1 base and 3 bases, in that order; junction bases with no gene match: 7. The CDR3, as DNA: TGTGCCAGCAGTTTATCACGGACTAGCGGGACGTACTACGAGCAGTACTTC. Protein product: CASSLSRTSGTYYEQYF.

This clone was seen just once. CDR3 coding DNA: TGTGCCAGCAGCCTGGGACTAGCGGAAGAGACCCAGTACTTC. It translates to CASSLGLAEETQYF. This chain links TRBV7-9 with TRBJ2-5, with 11 bases matching TRBD2. Germline CDR1 reads SEHNR; CDR2 reads FQNEAQ (reference sequence). The CDR3 runs to 14 residues. Trimming cost V 5 bases and J 3 bases; bases outside gene matches: 2.

The chain employs TRBV10-2 and TRBJ2-1; TRBD2 matches at 7 bases. The germline gives CDR1 WSHSY, CDR2 SAAADI. The V and J ends lost 1 base and 5 bases, in that order; junction bases with no gene match: 5. This CDR3 comprises 15 residues. The CDR3 is CASSEWSSGNNEQFF. The CDR3 DNA is TGCGCCAGCAGTGAGTGGTCTAGCGGTAACAATGAGCAGTTCTTC.

J is TRBJ1-4 and V is TRBV6-1; the D gene is possibly TRBD1 (5 bases). The germline V and J ends were trimmed by 3 bases and 4 bases, with 12 bases remaining between them. The V gene's germline CDR1 is MNHNS and CDR2 SASEGT. This CDR3 comprises 15 residues. The CDR3 DNA is TGTGCCAGCAGTGACAGTGACAGCCTTAATGAAAAACTGTTTTTT. Protein sequence: CASSDSDSLNEKLFF.

The V call is TRBV5-5, the J call TRBJ2-5; D is ambiguous. Germline V gene data show CDR1 as SGHKS and CDR2 as YYEKEE (reference sequence). The CDR3 totals 15 residues. V was trimmed by 2 bases and J by 0 bases, leaving 11 bases between them. The CDR3 reads CASSFGSWYQETQYF. The CDR3 region has the DNA TGTGCCAGCAGCTTCGGGTCTTGGTACCAAGAGACCCAGTACTTC.

This clone appeared a single time. V gene TRBV30 combines with J gene TRBJ1-1; 7 nucleotides line up with TRBD1. The CDR3 spans 15 residues. CDR1 GTSNPN and CDR2 SVGIG come from the germline V gene (reference sequence). V gave up 2 bases and J gave up 10 bases; unmatched junction bases: 16. CDR3 nucleotides: TGTGCCTGGAGTCGGGAGGGGGCCTCACCGACGGGAGCTTTCTTT. Translated, it gives CAWSREGASPTGAFF.